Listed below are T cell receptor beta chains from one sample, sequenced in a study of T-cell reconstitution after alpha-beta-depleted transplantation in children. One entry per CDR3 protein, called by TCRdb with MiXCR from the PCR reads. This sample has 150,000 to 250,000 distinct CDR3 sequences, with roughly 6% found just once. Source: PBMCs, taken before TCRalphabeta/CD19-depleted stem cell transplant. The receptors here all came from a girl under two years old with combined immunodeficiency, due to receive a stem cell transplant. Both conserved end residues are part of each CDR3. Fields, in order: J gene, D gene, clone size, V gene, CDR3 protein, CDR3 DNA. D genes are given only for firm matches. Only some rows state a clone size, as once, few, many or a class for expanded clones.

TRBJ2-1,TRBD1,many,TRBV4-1,CASSQGDRRRNEQFF,TGCGCCAGCAGCCAAGGGGACAGGAGGAGAAATGAGCAGTTCTTC
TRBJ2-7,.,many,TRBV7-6,CASSLGKSRPSYEQYF,TGTGCCAGCAGCTTAGGTAAAAGTAGGCCATCGTACGAGCAGTACTTC
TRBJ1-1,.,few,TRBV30,CAWSPGGLTEAFF,TGTGCCTGGAGTCCGGGTGGGCTCACTGAAGCTTTCTTT
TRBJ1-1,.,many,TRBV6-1,CASRETELLSEAFF,TGTGCCAGCAGGGAGACAGAATTACTTTCTGAAGCTTTCTTT
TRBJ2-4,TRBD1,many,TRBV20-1,CSARDIRRGLAKNIQYF,TGCAGTGCTAGAGATATTCGCAGGGGGCTAGCCAAAAACATTCAGTACTTC
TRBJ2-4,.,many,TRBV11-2,CASSLVFWTTSKNIQYF,TGTGCCAGCAGCTTAGTCTTCTGGACAACTTCCAAAAACATTCAGTACTTC
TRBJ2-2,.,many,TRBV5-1,CASSPPDSLGELFF,TGCGCCAGCAGCCCCCCGGACAGCCTGGGGGAGCTGTTTTTT
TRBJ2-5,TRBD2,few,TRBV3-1,CACSQEFRTSGDQETQYF,TGTGCCTGCAGCCAAGAATTCAGGACTAGCGGGGACCAAGAGACCCAGTACTTC
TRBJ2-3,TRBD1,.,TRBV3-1,CASSQTGGRTDTQYF,TGTGCCAGCAGCCAAACAGGGGGGCGCACAGATACGCAGTATTTT
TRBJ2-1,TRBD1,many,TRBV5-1,CASSFGVGTGNVEQFF,TGCGCCAGCAGCTTTGGAGTCGGGACAGGGAATGTTGAGCAGTTCTTC
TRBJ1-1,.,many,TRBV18,CASSPRDSSNTEAFF,TGTGCCAGCTCACCCAGAGACAGTTCGAACACTGAAGCTTTCTTT
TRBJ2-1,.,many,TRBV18,CASSPPTALGDEQFF,TGTGCCAGCTCACCGCCGACAGCCTTGGGGGATGAGCAGTTCTTC
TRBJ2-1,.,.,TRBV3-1,CASSNVPGPFSWSSYNEQFF,TGTGCCAGCAGCAACGTCCCGGGACCATTCTCCTGGAGCTCCTACAATGAGCAGTTCTTC
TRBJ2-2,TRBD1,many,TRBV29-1,CSVEGTGGSTGELFF,TGCAGCGTAGAGGGGACAGGAGGGAGCACCGGGGAGCTGTTTTTT
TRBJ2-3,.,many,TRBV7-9,CASSGLATDTQYF,TGTGCCAGCAGCGGGTTGGCTACAGATACGCAGTATTTT
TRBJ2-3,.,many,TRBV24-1,CATSDRVRDVEDTQYF,TGTGCCACCAGTGATCGGGTCCGGGACGTCGAAGATACGCAGTATTTT
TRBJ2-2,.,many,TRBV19,CASLGGIVNTGELFF,TGTGCCAGTTTAGGGGGGATCGTGAACACCGGGGAGCTGTTTTTT
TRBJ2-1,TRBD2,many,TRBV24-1,CATSDLSGRNNYNEQFF,TGTGCCACCAGTGATCTTAGCGGGAGGAATAACTACAATGAGCAGTTCTTC
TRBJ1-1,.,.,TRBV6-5,CASSFRQPRNTEAFF,TGTGCCAGCAGTTTTAGACAACCCCGGAACACTGAAGCTTTCTTT
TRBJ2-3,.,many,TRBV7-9,CASSTRDRGSDTQYF,TGTGCCAGCAGCACTCGTGATAGGGGATCAGATACGCAGTATTTT
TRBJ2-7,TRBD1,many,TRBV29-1,CSVEAGQVAEQYF,TGCAGCGTTGAAGCCGGACAGGTGGCCGAGCAGTACTTC
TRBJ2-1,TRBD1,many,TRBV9,CASSPRTGSNEQFF,TGTGCCAGCAGCCCCCGGACAGGAAGCAATGAGCAGTTCTTC
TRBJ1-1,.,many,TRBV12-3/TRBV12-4,CASSLAGQEAFF,TGTGCCAGCAGTTTAGCCGGGCAGGAAGCTTTCTTT
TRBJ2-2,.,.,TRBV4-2,CASSQDMGEEWGNTGELFF,TGTGCCAGCAGCCAAGATATGGGGGAGGAGTGGGGGAACACCGGGGAGCTGTTTTTT
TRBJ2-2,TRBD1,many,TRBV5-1,CASSSPGQGETRELFF,TGCGCCAGCAGCTCCCCGGGACAGGGGGAAACCAGGGAGCTGTTTTTT
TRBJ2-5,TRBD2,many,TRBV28,CASSLFDTSGRETQYF,TGTGCCAGCAGTTTATTCGATACTAGCGGGCGGGAGACCCAGTACTTC
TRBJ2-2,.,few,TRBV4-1,CASSREENTGELFF,TGCGCCAGCAGCCGAGAAGAGAACACCGGGGAGCTGTTTTTT
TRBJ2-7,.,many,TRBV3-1,CASSQGDVRQYF,TGTGCCAGCAGCCAAGGTGATGTGCGGCAGTACTTC
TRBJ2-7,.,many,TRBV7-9,CASSFGVGYEQYF,TGTGCCAGCAGCTTTGGGGTTGGCTACGAGCAGTACTTC
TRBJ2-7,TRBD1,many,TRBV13,CASSPRDRSYEQYF,TGTGCCAGCAGCCCCCGGGACAGATCCTACGAGCAGTACTTC
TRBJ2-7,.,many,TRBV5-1,CASSSNYYEQYF,TGCGCCAGCAGCTCGAACTACTACGAGCAGTACTTC
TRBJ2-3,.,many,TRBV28,CASMGPGGTDTQYF,TGTGCCAGCATGGGCCCGGGGGGCACAGATACGCAGTATTTT
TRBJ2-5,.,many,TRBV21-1,CASSPRSPRRETQYF,TGTGCCAGCAGCCCCCGTTCCCCAAGGCGAGAGACCCAGTACTTC
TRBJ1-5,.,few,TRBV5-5,CASSFSTAWGSNQPQHF,TGTGCCAGCAGCTTCTCGACAGCCTGGGGAAGCAATCAGCCCCAGCATTTT
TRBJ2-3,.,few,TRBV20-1,CSAPRHGPTDTQYF,TGCAGTGCTCCCAGACATGGGCCCACAGATACGCAGTATTTT
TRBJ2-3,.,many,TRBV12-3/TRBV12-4,CASSSLGGTDTQYF,TGTGCCAGCAGTTCGCTAGGGGGCACAGATACGCAGTATTTT
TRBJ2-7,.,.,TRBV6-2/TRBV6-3,CASSYWAGRAYEQYF,TGTGCCAGCAGTTATTGGGCCGGGAGAGCCTACGAGCAGTACTTC
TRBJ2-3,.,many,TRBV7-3,CASRSPSTDTQYF,TGTGCCAGCAGGTCACCTAGCACAGATACGCAGTATTTT
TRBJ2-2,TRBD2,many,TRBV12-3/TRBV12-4,CASSLGPSGQNTGELFF,TGTGCCAGCAGTTTAGGTCCTAGCGGACAAAACACCGGGGAGCTGTTTTTT
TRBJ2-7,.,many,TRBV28,CASSRGPIYEQYF,TGTGCCAGCAGTCGGGGGCCAATCTACGAGCAGTACTTC
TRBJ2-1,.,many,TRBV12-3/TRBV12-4,CASTPGHPYNEQFF,TGTGCCAGCACCCCGGGACACCCTTACAATGAGCAGTTCTTC
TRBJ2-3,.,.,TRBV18,CASSPNPDREVSDTQYF,TGTGCCAGCTCACCAAACCCCGACAGGGAGGTGTCAGATACGCAGTATTTT
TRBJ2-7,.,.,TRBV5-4,CASSLTQGTRGTYEQYF,TGTGCCAGCAGCCTAACACAGGGGACTCGGGGAACCTACGAGCAGTACTTC
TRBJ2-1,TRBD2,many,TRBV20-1,CSAAALAGSYNEQFF,TGCAGTGCTGCGGCTCTAGCGGGGAGTTACAATGAGCAGTTCTTC
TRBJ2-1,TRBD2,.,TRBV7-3,CASSLAGLSYNEQFF,TGTGCCAGCAGCCTAGCGGGGCTTTCTTACAATGAGCAGTTCTTC
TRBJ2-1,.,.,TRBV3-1,CACSQEVPRPNEQFF,TGTGCCTGCAGCCAAGAGGTTCCCAGACCAAATGAGCAGTTCTTC
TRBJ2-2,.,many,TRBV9,CASSGNTGELFF,TGTGCCAGCAGCGGCAACACCGGGGAGCTGTTTTTT